These T cell receptor beta chains were read from a single sample in a study of T cells in Graves' hyperthyroidism and ophthalmopathy. TCRdb redid the calling of the multiplex PCR reads with MiXCR, one entry per CDR3 protein. The sample consists of 200,000 to 300,000 distinct CDR3 sequences, about a sixth of them appearing once. Input material: blood. The source of these receptors is a woman between 18 and 29 years old with Graves' ophthalmopathy. Each CDR3 is given with its conserved first and last residue. Each record gives: clone size, V gene, D gene, J gene, CDR3 protein, CDR3 DNA. The D gene is left open where the match is weak. Not every row has a clone size; where given, it reads once, few, many or a size class.

clone size: .; V gene: TRBV6-9; D gene: .; J gene: TRBJ2-1; CDR3 protein: CASSYSNLLARYNEQFF; CDR3 DNA: TGTGCCAGCAGTTACTCGAACTTGCTAGCAAGATACAATGAGCAGTTCTTC
clone size: many; V gene: TRBV11-3; D gene: .; J gene: TRBJ2-4; CDR3 protein: CASSSQPNDIQYF; CDR3 DNA: TGTGCCAGCAGCTCCCAGCCGAACGACATTCAGTACTTC
clone size: many; V gene: TRBV24-1; D gene: .; J gene: TRBJ1-1; CDR3 protein: CATSDFTGEAFF; CDR3 DNA: TGTGCCACCAGTGATTTTACAGGCGAAGCTTTCTTT
clone size: many; V gene: TRBV12-3/TRBV12-4; D gene: .; J gene: TRBJ1-5; CDR3 protein: CASSPSQRELSEPQHF; CDR3 DNA: TGTGCCAGCAGTCCCTCACAGCGGGAGCTGAGCGAGCCCCAGCATTTT
clone size: many; V gene: TRBV24-1; D gene: TRBD2; J gene: TRBJ2-1; CDR3 protein: CATSVSAGAYNEQFF; CDR3 DNA: TGTGCCACCAGTGTTTCGGCGGGAGCCTACAATGAGCAGTTCTTC
clone size: many; V gene: TRBV27; D gene: TRBD2; J gene: TRBJ2-1; CDR3 protein: CASSSSGPDYNEQFF; CDR3 DNA: TGTGCCAGCAGTTCTAGCGGGCCAGATTACAATGAGCAGTTCTTC
clone size: many; V gene: TRBV5-1; D gene: TRBD2; J gene: TRBJ2-1; CDR3 protein: CASSSSPKGGISYNEQFF; CDR3 DNA: TGCGCCAGCAGCTCAAGTCCCAAGGGAGGGATCTCCTACAATGAGCAGTTCTTC
clone size: many; V gene: TRBV5-6; D gene: TRBD2; J gene: TRBJ2-5; CDR3 protein: CASSLVGTTWETQYF; CDR3 DNA: TGTGCCAGCAGCTTGGTAGGGACTACTTGGGAGACCCAGTACTTC
clone size: many; V gene: TRBV12-3/TRBV12-4; D gene: .; J gene: TRBJ1-1; CDR3 protein: CASSLTAAGAMNTEAFF; CDR3 DNA: TGTGCCAGCAGTCTCACGGCGGCAGGGGCCATGAACACTGAAGCTTTCTTT
clone size: .; V gene: TRBV19; D gene: .; J gene: TRBJ2-1; CDR3 protein: CASRERGMGYEQFF; CDR3 DNA: TGTGCCAGTAGGGAGAGGGGCATGGGCTATGAGCAGTTCTTC
clone size: once; V gene: TRBV11-2; D gene: .; J gene: TRBJ2-2; CDR3 protein: CASSRSPNGELFF; CDR3 DNA: TGTGCCAGCAGCAGAAGCCCAAACGGGGAGCTGTTTTTT
clone size: many; V gene: TRBV7-9; D gene: TRBD1; J gene: TRBJ2-5; CDR3 protein: CASSLAYRGQETQYF; CDR3 DNA: TGTGCCAGCAGCTTAGCTTACAGGGGGCAAGAGACCCAGTACTTC
clone size: many; V gene: TRBV28; D gene: .; J gene: TRBJ2-4; CDR3 protein: CASSLWGRGGNIQYF; CDR3 DNA: TGTGCCAGCAGTTTATGGGGGAGGGGGGGAAACATTCAGTACTTC
clone size: many; V gene: TRBV28; D gene: .; J gene: TRBJ2-7; CDR3 protein: CASSLLGNEQYF; CDR3 DNA: TGTGCCAGCAGTTTATTGGGGAACGAGCAGTACTTC
clone size: many; V gene: TRBV12-3/TRBV12-4; D gene: TRBD1; J gene: TRBJ1-2; CDR3 protein: CASSCFRGQGACGYTF; CDR3 DNA: TGTGCCAGCAGTTGCTTCAGGGGACAGGGGGCGTGTGGCTACACCTTC
clone size: many; V gene: TRBV24-1; D gene: TRBD1; J gene: TRBJ2-3; CDR3 protein: CATSDPLGGQGKYSQYF; CDR3 DNA: TGTGCCACCAGTGACCCGTTAGGGGGCCAAGGGAAATACTCGCAGTATTTT
clone size: many; V gene: TRBV12-5; D gene: TRBD2; J gene: TRBJ2-1; CDR3 protein: CASGLITGGPGNEQFF; CDR3 DNA: TGTGCTAGTGGTTTGATAACGGGGGGGCCGGGGAATGAGCAGTTCTTC
clone size: many; V gene: TRBV30; D gene: TRBD2; J gene: TRBJ2-5; CDR3 protein: CAWSRNLLAGEETQYF; CDR3 DNA: TGTGCCTGGTCGCGAAACCTACTAGCGGGGGAGGAGACCCAGTACTTC
clone size: many; V gene: TRBV12-3/TRBV12-4; D gene: .; J gene: TRBJ1-1; CDR3 protein: CASSLSQITEAFF; CDR3 DNA: TGTGCCAGCAGTTTGAGTCAGATCACTGAAGCTTTCTTT
clone size: many; V gene: TRBV28; D gene: .; J gene: TRBJ1-1; CDR3 protein: CASSFGGRNTEAFF; CDR3 DNA: TGTGCCAGCAGTTTCGGGGGGAGGAACACTGAAGCTTTCTTT
clone size: few; V gene: TRBV4-1; D gene: .; J gene: TRBJ2-3; CDR3 protein: CASSRNVDGTDTQYF; CDR3 DNA: TGCGCCAGCAGCCGCAACGTTGATGGCACAGATACGCAGTATTTT
clone size: many; V gene: TRBV7-3; D gene: .; J gene: TRBJ1-1; CDR3 protein: CASSSGLGTEAFF; CDR3 DNA: TGTGCCAGCAGCTCCGGCCTAGGAACTGAAGCTTTCTTT
clone size: many; V gene: TRBV4-3; D gene: .; J gene: TRBJ2-5; CDR3 protein: CASSRTTQETQYF; CDR3 DNA: TGCGCCAGCAGCCGGACGACCCAAGAGACCCAGTACTTC
clone size: many; V gene: TRBV28; D gene: .; J gene: TRBJ1-5; CDR3 protein: CASSGSGNQPQHF; CDR3 DNA: TGTGCCAGCAGTGGTTCTGGCAATCAGCCCCAGCATTTT
clone size: many; V gene: TRBV5-6; D gene: .; J gene: TRBJ1-5; CDR3 protein: CASSLSPGRAWKRRVKNQPQHF; CDR3 DNA: TGTGCCAGCAGCTTATCCCCAGGTAGAGCATGGAAAAGGCGTGTTAAGAATCAGCCCCAGCATTTT
clone size: many; V gene: TRBV30; D gene: .; J gene: TRBJ2-1; CDR3 protein: CAWRSGNEQFF; CDR3 DNA: TGTGCCTGGAGATCGGGGAATGAGCAGTTCTTC
clone size: many; V gene: TRBV6-1; D gene: .; J gene: TRBJ1-2; CDR3 protein: CASSRNRDGYTF; CDR3 DNA: TGTGCCAGCAGCCGAAACAGGGATGGCTACACCTTC
clone size: many; V gene: TRBV4-3; D gene: TRBD1; J gene: TRBJ1-1; CDR3 protein: CASSPNRQGPSFTEAFF; CDR3 DNA: TGCGCCAGCAGCCCTAACAGACAGGGACCTTCGTTCACTGAAGCTTTCTTT
clone size: many; V gene: TRBV29-1; D gene: .; J gene: TRBJ2-6; CDR3 protein: CSAEGGSGANVLTF; CDR3 DNA: TGCAGCGCCGAGGGCGGCTCTGGGGCCAACGTCCTGACTTTC
clone size: many; V gene: TRBV27; D gene: TRBD1; J gene: TRBJ2-4; CDR3 protein: CASSLTPGGAKNIQYF; CDR3 DNA: TGTGCCAGCAGCCTCACCCCAGGGGGAGCCAAAAACATTCAGTACTTC
clone size: many; V gene: TRBV19; D gene: TRBD1; J gene: TRBJ1-5; CDR3 protein: CASSSLPGQGKSNQPQHF; CDR3 DNA: TGTGCCAGTAGTTCGCTGCCGGGACAGGGGAAGAGCAATCAGCCCCAGCATTTT
clone size: many; V gene: TRBV7-9; D gene: .; J gene: TRBJ1-1; CDR3 protein: CASSSRSPNTEAFF; CDR3 DNA: TGTGCCAGCAGCTCCAGGAGCCCTAACACTGAAGCTTTCTTT
clone size: many; V gene: TRBV27; D gene: TRBD2; J gene: TRBJ2-7; CDR3 protein: CATLPDLQGETSGRSPLTYEQYF; CDR3 DNA: TGTGCCACCTTACCCGATCTACAGGGCGAGACTAGCGGGAGAAGCCCTTTAACCTACGAGCAGTACTTC
clone size: .; V gene: TRBV11-2; D gene: TRBD1; J gene: TRBJ2-1; CDR3 protein: CASSLSRQGAANEQFF; CDR3 DNA: TGTGCCAGCAGCTTATCGCGGCAGGGGGCGGCTAATGAGCAGTTCTTC
clone size: .; V gene: TRBV20-1; D gene: .; J gene: TRBJ2-1; CDR3 protein: CSARDLRGRYNEQFF; CDR3 DNA: TGCAGTGCTAGAGATCTCCGGGGTCGCTACAATGAGCAGTTCTTC
clone size: .; V gene: TRBV20-1; D gene: TRBD2; J gene: TRBJ2-4; CDR3 protein: CSAVSGTSGSSKNIQYF; CDR3 DNA: TGCAGTGCTGTCTCCGGGACTAGCGGGAGTTCCAAAAACATTCAGTACTTC
clone size: many; V gene: TRBV9; D gene: .; J gene: TRBJ2-1; CDR3 protein: CASNSGRRPDEQFF; CDR3 DNA: TGTGCCAGCAATAGCGGTCGTCGCCCGGATGAGCAGTTCTTC
clone size: many; V gene: TRBV3-1; D gene: .; J gene: TRBJ2-1; CDR3 protein: CASSREPINEQFF; CDR3 DNA: TGTGCCAGCAGCCGTGAGCCGATCAATGAGCAGTTCTTC
clone size: many; V gene: TRBV4-1; D gene: .; J gene: TRBJ2-3; CDR3 protein: CASSREHGDNTDTQYF; CDR3 DNA: TGCGCCAGCAGCCGAGAACACGGGGACAACACAGATACGCAGTATTTT
clone size: .; V gene: TRBV5-4; D gene: TRBD1; J gene: TRBJ1-1; CDR3 protein: CASSRQGGRMNTEAFF; CDR3 DNA: TGTGCCAGCAGCCGACAGGGTGGACGGATGAACACTGAAGCTTTCTTT
clone size: few; V gene: TRBV9; D gene: .; J gene: TRBJ2-2; CDR3 protein: CASSGAGRGLTGELFF; CDR3 DNA: TGTGCCAGCAGCGGAGCCGGGAGAGGACTCACCGGGGAGCTGTTTTTT
clone size: many; V gene: TRBV13; D gene: TRBD2; J gene: TRBJ2-1; CDR3 protein: CASSLTSGGFNEQFF; CDR3 DNA: TGTGCCAGCAGCCTTACTAGCGGGGGTTTCAATGAGCAGTTCTTC
clone size: .; V gene: TRBV27; D gene: TRBD2; J gene: TRBJ2-1; CDR3 protein: CASSFYRTSGGAGIYEQFF; CDR3 DNA: TGTGCCAGCAGTTTCTACCGGACTAGCGGGGGGGCCGGCATCTATGAGCAGTTCTTC
clone size: many; V gene: TRBV12-3/TRBV12-4; D gene: .; J gene: TRBJ1-1; CDR3 protein: CASSLGQRGNTEAFF; CDR3 DNA: TGTGCCAGCAGTTTAGGGCAGAGGGGGAACACTGAAGCTTTCTTT
clone size: .; V gene: TRBV19; D gene: TRBD1; J gene: TRBJ1-2; CDR3 protein: CACSLGDSWVYGYTF; CDR3 DNA: TGTGCCTGTAGTCTAGGGGACAGTTGGGTCTATGGCTACACCTTC
clone size: many; V gene: TRBV24-1; D gene: .; J gene: TRBJ2-2; CDR3 protein: CATEAPGFFSSGELFF; CDR3 DNA: TGTGCCACCGAAGCTCCAGGGTTTTTCTCCAGCGGGGAGCTGTTTTTT
clone size: many; V gene: TRBV2; D gene: TRBD2; J gene: TRBJ2-1; CDR3 protein: CASSLAGTYNEQFF; CDR3 DNA: TGTGCCAGCAGCCTAGCGGGAACCTACAATGAGCAGTTCTTC
clone size: .; V gene: TRBV2; D gene: .; J gene: TRBJ2-5; CDR3 protein: CASKGTVKETQYF; CDR3 DNA: TGTGCCAGCAAAGGGACGGTGAAAGAGACCCAGTACTTC